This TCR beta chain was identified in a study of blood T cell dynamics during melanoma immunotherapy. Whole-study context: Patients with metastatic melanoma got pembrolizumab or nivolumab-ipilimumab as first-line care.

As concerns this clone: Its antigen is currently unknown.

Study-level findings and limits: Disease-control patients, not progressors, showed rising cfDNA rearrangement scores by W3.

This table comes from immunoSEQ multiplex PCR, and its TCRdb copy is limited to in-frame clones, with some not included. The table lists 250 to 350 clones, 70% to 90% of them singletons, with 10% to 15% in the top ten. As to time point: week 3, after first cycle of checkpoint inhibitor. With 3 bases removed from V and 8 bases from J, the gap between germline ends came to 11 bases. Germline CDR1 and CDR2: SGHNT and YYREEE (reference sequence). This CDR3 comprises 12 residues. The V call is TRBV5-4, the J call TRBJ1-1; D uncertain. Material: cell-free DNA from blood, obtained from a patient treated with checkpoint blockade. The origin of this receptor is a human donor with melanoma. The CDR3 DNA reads TGTGCCAGCAGCTCCCCGGGGTGGGAAGCTTTCTTT. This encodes CASSSPGWEAFF.